This TCR beta chain was profiled in a study of CD8 T cells in Susac syndrome. The CDR3 sequence is 16 residues long. Germline-derived CDR1 and CDR2 are MDHEN and SYDVKM. V lost 6 bases, J lost 7 bases, and 19 bases lay in between. A quantity of about 0.5 to 1 ug RNA underwent reverse transcription using random hexamers. TCRdb reprocessed the immunoSEQ multiplex PCR reads with MiXCR, giving one entry per CDR3 protein. The data show roughly 150,000 distinct CDR3 sequences, roughly 95% seen once. The sample holds one count of this clonotype. This rearrangement joins TRBV28 to TRBJ1-6, with D tentatively TRBD1 (5 bases). The TCR comes from a human donor in good health. Sequenced input: CD4+ T cells from PBMCs. The CDR3 protein is CASSLLTTVPNSPLHF. In nucleotides, the CDR3 is TGTGCCAGCAGCTTGCTCACGACAGTTCCCAATTCACCCCTCCACTTT.